This section outlines one TCR beta chain sequence together with its context. Libraries were prepared by immunoSEQ multiplex PCR; TCRdb keeps only in-frame clonotypes and omits some of them. The table has tens of thousands of clones, 80% to 95% seen once. This record comes from a study of T cell changes during pregnancy in multiple sclerosis. Germline V gives CDR1 SGHTA, CDR2 FQGTGA. With V trimmed by 5 bases and J by 4 bases, 6 bases remained unmatched. This CDR3 comprises 14 residues. V is TRBV7-3 and J is TRBJ1-1, with 8 nucleotides matching TRBD1. Sequencing was performed on peripheral blood, taken after pregnancy. The clonotype comes from a female donor in good health, enrolled as a control in a pregnancy study. The CDR3 is CASSQGAGSTEAFF. CDR3 nucleotides: TGTGCCAGCAGCCAGGGGGCCGGTTCCACTGAAGCTTTCTTT.